These 8 T cell receptor beta chains originate from one sample sequenced in a study of blood T cell repertoires in COVID-19. Sequencing used immunoSEQ multiplex PCR; TCRdb keeps in-frame clones, though not all of them. The table has 270,000 or so clones, approximately 86% seen once. Sequencing was performed on PBMCs or T cells enriched from blood (not recorded which). Receptors originate from a woman aged 18-29 years who had recovered from COVID-19.

V gene TRBV28 combines with J gene TRBJ2-7; 13 bases align to TRBD2. The CDR3 consists of 16 residues. The germline V gene has CDR1 MDHEN and CDR2 SYDVKM. The junction had 6 bases not matched to a gene; V was cut back by 5 bases and J by 2 bases. CDR3 coding DNA: TGTGCCAGCAGTGCGTCACTAGCGGGGGGGCCCTACGAGCAGTACTTC. It translates to CASSASLAGGPYEQYF.

The chain uses TRBV7-9 and TRBJ2-3; D is uncertain. The CDR3 is 13 residues long. The germline gives CDR1 SEHNR, CDR2 FQNEAQ (reference sequence). Trimming removed 1 base from V and 8 bases from J, with 10 bases in between. Here the CDR3 reads CASSLGFTVTQYF. The CDR3 nucleotides are TGTGCCAGCAGCTTAGGGTTCACGGTTACGCAGTATTTT.

This clone was recorded only once. The chain carries TRBV10-3 and TRBJ1-2; 10 bases agree with TRBD1. This CDR3 contains 15 residues. Germline-derived CDR1 and CDR2 are ENHRY and SYGVKD. The junction had 9 bases not matched to a gene; V was cut back by 6 bases and J by 5 bases. CDR3 amino acids: CAISDTGTGVYGYTF. The CDR3 DNA reads TGTGCCATCAGCGATACCGGGACAGGGGTTTATGGCTACACCTTC.

The sample holds one count of this clone. This chain links TRBV7-9 with TRBJ2-2; D may be TRBD1 (5 bases). The germline V and J ends were trimmed by 4 bases and 7 bases, with 19 bases remaining between them. Germline CDR1 and CDR2: SEHNR and FQNEAQ (reference sequence). This CDR3 region has 16 residues. This chain's CDR3 is CASSYYVGQGIGELFF. The CDR3 coding sequence is TGTGCCAGCAGCTATTACGTAGGCCAGGGCATCGGGGAGCTGTTTTTT. The full variable domain, its missing parts supplied by reference TRBV7-9 and TRBJ2-2, is DTGVSQNPRHKITKRGQNVTFRCDPISEHNRLYWYRQTLGQGPEFLTYFQNEAQLEKSRLLSDRFSAERPKGSFSTLEIQRTEQGDSAMYLCASSYYVGQGIGELFFGEGSRLTVL.

The DNA for the CDR3 is TGTGCCAGCAGCTTGCGCCAGGGGTACACTGAAGCTTTCTTT. The encoded protein is CASSLRQGYTEAFF. The chain employs TRBV5-8 and TRBJ1-1; tentative D call: TRBD1 (6 bases). The germline V gene encodes CDR1 SGHTS and CDR2 YDEGEE. The V end lost 1 base, the J end lost 3 bases, and 10 bases lay between the germline ends. There are 14 residues in the CDR3.

The chain is built from TRBV23-1 and TRBJ1-2; 7 nucleotides agree with TRBD1. TRBV23-1 is labeled an ORF, and its function is uncertain. J lost 4 bases, V lost 0 bases, and 2 bases had no gene match. This CDR3 is 14 amino acids long. The CDR3 loop is CASSQSGGVYGYTF. In DNA, the CDR3 is TGCGCCAGCAGTCAATCAGGGGGCGTCTATGGCTACACCTTC.

This clone was detected only a few times. This rearrangement joins TRBV4-1 to TRBJ1-4; unclear D gene. V was shortened by 1 base and J by 14 bases, with 20 bases between the two germline ends. The germline CDR1 and CDR2 sequences are MGHRA and YSYEKL. The CDR3 extends over 15 amino acids. CDR3: CASSQAESPIEMLFF. In DNA form, the CDR3 reads TGCGCCAGCAGCCAAGCAGAATCCCCGATTGAAATGCTGTTTTTT.

This chain joins TRBV24-1 and TRBJ2-7; D not resolved. The CDR3 contains 13 residues. Germline V gene lookup returns CDR1 KGHDR and CDR2 SFDVKD. V lost 2 bases and J lost 4, with 8 bases in between. Written as DNA, the CDR3 is TGTGCCACCAGTGATTCCCTCTTGTACGAGCAGTACTTC. This encodes CATSDSLLYEQYF.